One sample yielded the 19 T cell receptor beta chains listed below, sequenced in a study of blood T cell repertoires in COVID-19. This table comes from immunoSEQ multiplex PCR, and its TCRdb copy is limited to in-frame clones, with some not included. The profile shows approximately 170,000 clones, under 85% of them singletons. Source material: peripheral blood. The receptors stem from a man aged 60 to 69 who had recovered from COVID-19.

The V gene is TRBV7-2, the J gene TRBJ2-2; maybe TRBD2 (6 bases). In germline, CDR1 is SGHTA, CDR2 FQGNSA. This CDR3 is 14 amino acids long. Between the trimmed V and J ends, which lost 1 base and 5 bases, there was a span of 8 bases. The chain's CDR3 is CASSLGRGTGELFF. CDR3 DNA: TGTGCCAGCAGCTTAGGGCGGGGAACCGGGGAGCTGTTTTTT.

This clone was recorded only once. The V and J genes are TRBV7-3 and TRBJ2-3; weak D call: TRBD2 (6 bases). The germline V gene encodes CDR1 SGHTA and CDR2 FQGTGA. CDR3 length: 13 amino acids. The V gene lost 6 bases and the J gene lost 3 bases, with 10 bases spanning the gap. The CDR3 is CASRAGMTDTQYF. The CDR3 DNA sequence: TGTGCCAGCAGGGCGGGGATGACAGATACGCAGTATTTT.

The J gene is TRBJ1-2, the V gene TRBV19; D may be TRBD1 (6 bases). The V gene lost 3 bases and the J gene lost 1 base, with 18 bases spanning the gap. Germline values: CDR1 LNHDA, CDR2 SQIVND (reference sequence). The CDR3 consists of 17 residues. DNA of the CDR3: TGTGCCAGTAGTATTGGGGGCCGGCGACAGGATAACTATGGCTACACCTTC. It codes for CASSIGGRRQDNYGYTF.

This clone was recorded only once. The V call is TRBV6-5, the J call TRBJ2-4, with 7 bases aligning to TRBD1. Trimming cost V 7 bases and J 4 bases; bases outside gene matches: 1. CDR3 length: 12 residues. Per the germline V gene, CDR1 is MNHEY and CDR2 is SVGAGI. CDR3 DNA sequence: TGTGCCAGCATGGGACAGAAAAACATTCAGTACTTC. It translates to CASMGQKNIQYF.

The chain carries TRBV5-1 and TRBJ2-3; TRBD1 is a possible D gene (5 bases). The CDR3 sequence is 15 residues long. The V end lost 0 bases, the J end lost 2 bases, and 10 bases lay between the germline ends. The V gene's germline CDR1 is SGHRS and CDR2 YFSETQ. CDR3 protein: CASSLDGQITDTQYF. In DNA form, the CDR3 reads TGCGCCAGCAGCTTGGATGGACAAATCACAGATACGCAGTATTTT.

This sequence joins TRBV6-5 and TRBJ1-2; no definite D call. Germline values: CDR1 MNHEY, CDR2 SVGAGI. Deletions cut 6 bases from V and 0 bases from J, with 8 bases between. The CDR3 extends over 13 amino acids. The CDR3 nucleotides read TGTGCCAGCAGCCGGGTAGCTAACTATGGCTACACCTTC. Translating gives CASSRVANYGYTF.

This clone was observed once. J is TRBJ1-6 and V is TRBV5-8, with no clear D. Per the germline V gene, CDR1 is SGHTS and CDR2 is YDEGEE. The CDR3 has 12 amino acids. V lost 4 bases and J lost 10, with 9 bases in between. CDR3 sequence (DNA): TGTGCCAGCAGCCCCATTAGCTCACCCCTCCACTTT. Translation: CASSPISSPLHF.

The V call is TRBV7-3, the J call TRBJ2-1; 9 bases are shared with TRBD2. Looked up from germline, CDR1 is SGHTA and CDR2 is FQGTGA. The CDR3 has 15 amino acids. J lost 6 bases, V lost 5 bases, and 8 bases had no gene match. Written as DNA, the CDR3 is TGTGCCAGCAGCGACGCCGGGACTAGCCCCAATGAGCAGTTCTTC. Translating it yields CASSDAGTSPNEQFF. The whole variable domain, filled in from reference TRBV7-3 and TRBJ2-1, reads GAGVSQTPSNKVTEKGKYVELRCDPISGHTALYWYRQSLGQGPEFLIYFQGTGAADDSGLPNDRFFAVRPEGSVSTLKIQRTERGDSAVYLCASSDAGTSPNEQFFGPGTRLTVL.

The rearrangement uses TRBV30 and TRBJ2-3, with D possibly being TRBD2 (6 bases). V was shortened by 2 bases and J by 1 base, with 10 bases between the two germline ends. From germline, CDR1 is GTSNPN and CDR2 SVGIG (reference sequence). The CDR3 is made up of 14 amino acids. This CDR3 is CAWSPGEGTDTQYF. Written as DNA, the CDR3 is TGTGCCTGGAGTCCCGGGGAGGGCACAGATACGCAGTATTTT.

The V gene is TRBV9, the J gene TRBJ1-1; D uncertain. The germline V and J ends were trimmed by 0 bases and 7 bases, with 10 bases remaining between them. There are 13 residues in the CDR3. Germline CDR1 is SGDLS and CDR2 is YYNGEE. For the CDR3, the DNA is TGTGCCAGCAGCGTAGGGCTGTCAGGTGAAGCTTTCTTT. Translated: CASSVGLSGEAFF. Supplemented by reference TRBV9 and TRBJ1-1, the full variable domain reads DSGVTQTPKHLITATGQRVTLRCSPRSGDLSVYWYQQSLDQGLQFLIQYYNGEERAKGNILERFSAQQFPDLHSELNLSSLELGDSALYFCASSVGLSGEAFFGQGTRLTVV.

CDR3 in DNA: TGTGCCAGCAGCCGGGGGGGCACTGGCTACACCTTC. The encoded protein is CASSRGGTGYTF. This chain uses TRBV7-9 with TRBJ1-2; D is possibly TRBD1 (6 bases). This CDR3 is built from 12 residues. V dropped 5 bases and J dropped 7 bases, with 11 bases sitting between them. Germline CDR1 and CDR2: SEHNR and FQNEAQ (reference sequence).

The chain joins TRBV4-1 to TRBJ2-5; TRBD2 matches at 8 bases. CDR1 and CDR2 (germline): MGHRA, YSYEKL. The junction had 6 bases not matched to a gene; V was cut back by 0 bases and J by 6 bases. The CDR3 runs 15 residues. The DNA for the CDR3 is TGCGCCAGCAGCCAAGATGTAGCGGGGAGGAAGACCCAGTACTTC. Protein product: CASSQDVAGRKTQYF.

CDR3 DNA: TGTGCCAGCAGCCAAGATCTCAGAACTGAAGCTTTCTTT. It yields the protein CASSQDLRTEAFF. The chain employs TRBV3-1 (or the pseudogene TRBV3-2) and TRBJ1-1; the D is unclear. The CDR3 sequence is 13 residues long. Germline CDR1 is LGHDT and CDR2 is YNNKEL (reference sequence). V was trimmed by 0 bases and J by 5 bases, leaving 7 bases between them.

The chain couples TRBV4-2 to TRBJ1-4, with TRBD1 matching over 8 bases. There are 16 residues in the CDR3. Losses at the gene ends were 3 bases for V and 3 bases for J; bases not matched to a gene: 6. The germline V gene has CDR1 LGHNA and CDR2 YNFKEQ. The chain's CDR3 is CASSQDYRGANEKLFF. The CDR3 DNA sequence: TGTGCCAGCAGCCAGGATTACAGGGGGGCTAATGAAAAACTGTTTTTT.

The chain couples TRBV19 to TRBJ2-7; 7 bases line up with TRBD1. Trimming removed 6 bases from V and 3 bases from J; junction bases left unmatched: 8. The CDR3 has 14 residues. Germline lookup yields CDR1 LNHDA and CDR2 SQIVND (reference sequence). CDR3 nucleotides: TGTGCCAGTAGCACAGAAGGACAGGTCTACGAGCAGTACTTC. Its translation is CASSTEGQVYEQYF.

This clone was detected ten times or more. The V call is TRBV6-4, the J call TRBJ1-5, with D tentatively TRBD1 (5 bases). Trimming took 3 bases from V and 5 from J, leaving 8 bases between them. Germline V gives CDR1 MRHNA, CDR2 SNTAGT. CDR3 length: 13 amino acids. CDR3 bases: TGTGCCAGCAGTGAACAGGCCGATCAGCCCCAGCATTTT. It codes for CASSEQADQPQHF.

The rearrangement links TRBV7-3 to TRBJ2-5; a weak D match, TRBD1 (6 bases). V shed 1 base and J shed 3 bases, with 9 bases lying between them. The germline gives CDR1 SGHTA, CDR2 FQGTGA. The CDR3 spans 14 residues. CDR3 loop: CASSLNSGEETQYF. The CDR3, as DNA: TGTGCCAGCAGCTTAAACTCAGGGGAAGAGACCCAGTACTTC.

This chain links TRBV11-1 with TRBJ2-3; 7 bases fit TRBD1. Germline V gene sequence: CDR1 SGHAT, CDR2 FQDESV (reference sequence). The length of the CDR3 is 16 residues. The ends lost 5 bases at V and 0 bases at J; junction bases unmatched: 8. CDR3 nucleotide sequence: TGTGCCAGCAGCCCTAAAACAGGGGCTAGCACAGATACGCAGTATTTT. It is translated as CASSPKTGASTDTQYF.

This rearrangement joins TRBV7-2 to TRBJ2-7; 7 nucleotides match TRBD1. The V gene end was trimmed by 5 bases and the J gene end by 5 bases; junction bases not matched to a gene: 6. Germline-derived CDR1 and CDR2 are SGHTA and FQGNSA. This CDR3 is 13 amino acids long. CDR3 sequence reads: CASSPDRAHEQYF. For the CDR3, the DNA is TGTGCCAGCAGCCCTGACAGGGCCCACGAGCAGTACTTC.